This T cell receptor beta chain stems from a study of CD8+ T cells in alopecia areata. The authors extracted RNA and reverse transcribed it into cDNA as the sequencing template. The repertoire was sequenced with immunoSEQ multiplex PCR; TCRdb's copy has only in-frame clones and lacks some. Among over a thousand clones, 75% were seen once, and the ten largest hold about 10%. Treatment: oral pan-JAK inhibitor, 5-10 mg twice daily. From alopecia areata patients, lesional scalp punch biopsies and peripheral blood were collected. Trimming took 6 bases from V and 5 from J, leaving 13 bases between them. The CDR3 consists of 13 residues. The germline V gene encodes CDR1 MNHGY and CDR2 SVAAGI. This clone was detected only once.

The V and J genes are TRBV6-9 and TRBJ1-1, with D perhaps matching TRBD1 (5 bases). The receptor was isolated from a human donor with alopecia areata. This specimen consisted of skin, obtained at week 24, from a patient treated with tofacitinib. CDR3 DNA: TGTGCCAGCAGCACCGGAACAGGAACTGAAGCTTTCTTT. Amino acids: CASSTGTGTEAFF.